A single T cell receptor beta chain is shown here with its context. The antigen remains unidentified. The CDR3 totals 14 residues. Germline loops: CDR1 LNHDA, CDR2 SQIVND (reference sequence). Trimming removed 5 bases from V and 5 bases from J; junction bases left unmatched: 4. This specimen belongs to a study of cytotoxic CD8 clonotypes in ibrutinib-treated CLL. Some clones are missing from TCRdb's copy, which holds only in-frame ones; the method was immunoSEQ multiplex PCR. The sample holds tens of thousands of clones, around 78% seen once. Study-level results: With treatment, public clonotypes, which were uncommon, either contracted or remained stable.

The sample was PBMCs, taken after 24 months of ibrutinib treatment. The clonotype comes from a human donor with chronic lymphocytic leukemia. This rearrangement joins TRBV19 to TRBJ2-7; 12 nucleotides align to TRBD1. The DNA for the CDR3 is TGTGCCAGTAGTTGGGACAGGGGGCGCAACGAGCAGTACTTC. The encoded protein is CASSWDRGRNEQYF.